This T cell receptor (beta chain) is drawn from a study of shared clonotypes between healthy human individuals. On the study more broadly: The donor pool was made up of two women and three men aged 18 to 49.

This CDR3 contains 16 residues. The V and J ends lost 0 bases and 3 bases, in that order; junction bases with no gene match: 5. Germline V gene sequence: CDR1 SGHRS, CDR2 YFSETQ. The sample holds a few counts of this clone. As yet, its antigen is unknown. General study findings and limits: Several donors had around 5% of their naive CD4 clonotypes in common.

Each donor was a Caucasian adult residing in Nashville, Tennessee. Naive CD4+ cells were CD45RA-selected; the remaining cells were memory. Using immunoSEQ multiplex PCR, the repertoire was profiled, and TCRdb retains in-frame clones only, with some absent. Of 550,000 to 800,000 clones detected, around two thirds appear once; the ten largest clones hold less than 2%. The sequence derives from a woman aged 30 to 39 in good health. Sequenced: memory CD4+ T cells sorted from blood. Subset: CD45RA-negative fraction. This chain joins TRBV5-1 and TRBJ1-2; TRBD1 matches at 10 bases. The CDR3 is CASSLGQGAQDYGYTF. The CDR3 DNA reads as TGCGCCAGCAGCTTGGGACAGGGGGCGCAGGACTATGGCTACACCTTC.